This TCR beta chain is drawn from a study of neurological immune-mediated disorders. Synthesis of cDNA was performed by 5'RACE using 10-nucleotide random UMIs. TCRdb passed the 5' RACE reads through MiXCR, listing each CDR3 protein once. In the table there are approximately 68,000 distinct CDR3 sequences, approximately 4.6% of which are singletons. The sample holds many counts of this clonotype. Trimming shortened V by 8 bases and J by 1 base, and 12 bases separated the two germline ends. Germline V CDR1 and CDR2: WSHSY, SAAADI. This CDR3 spans 13 amino acids. Sequencing input: PBMCs. This receptor was identified in a woman in her seventies with multiple sclerosis. The J gene is TRBJ2-7, the V gene TRBV10-2; D is undetermined. CDR3 protein: CASLALDSYEQYF. The DNA of the CDR3 is TGCGCCAGCCTGGCGCTAGATTCCTACGAGCAGTACTTC.